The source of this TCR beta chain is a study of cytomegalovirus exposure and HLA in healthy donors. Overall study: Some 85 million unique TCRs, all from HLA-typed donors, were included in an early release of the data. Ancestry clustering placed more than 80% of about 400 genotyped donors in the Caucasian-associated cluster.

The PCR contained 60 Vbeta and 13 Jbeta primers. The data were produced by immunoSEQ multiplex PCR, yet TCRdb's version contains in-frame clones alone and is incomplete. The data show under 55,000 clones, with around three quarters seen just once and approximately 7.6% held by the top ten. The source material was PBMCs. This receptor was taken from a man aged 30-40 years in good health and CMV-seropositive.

The CDR3 sequence is CASKMTGTGNQPQHF. The CDR3 DNA follows: TGTGCCAGCAAAATGACAGGGACGGGCAATCAGCCCCAGCATTTT. V gene TRBV2 combines with J gene TRBJ1-5; 7 positions match TRBD1. The CDR3 has 15 amino acids. V lost 7 bases and J lost 2; bases outside the gene matches: 8. Germline CDR1 reads SNHLY; CDR2 reads FYNNEI.